A selection of T cell receptor beta chains follows, all from one sample in a study of OX40 agonist ivuxolimab in advanced cancers. Clones were sequenced by immunoSEQ multiplex PCR, and TCRdb holds only the in-frame ones, with some missing. Seen here are more than 90,000 clones, approximately 84% observed once, and the top ten hold roughly 5%. Sample: CD4+ or CD8+ T cells sorted from blood, taken in a trial of the OX40 agonist ivuxolimab. The receptors stem from an adult with an advanced solid tumor such as melanoma, head and neck, liver or kidney cancer. Both conserved end residues are part of each CDR3. The D gene is left open where the match is weak. Size values are once, few and many counts, or a class for expanded clones, and some rows have none.

D gene: -
V gene: TRBV21-1
J gene: TRBJ1-4
clone size: -
CDR3 protein: CASSLPDRGREKLFF
CDR3 DNA: TGTGCCAGCAGCCTCCCGGACAGGGGGCGCGAAAAACTGTTTTTT

D gene: TRBD2
V gene: TRBV4-2
J gene: TRBJ2-7
clone size: -
CDR3 protein: CASSPTSGPTYEQYF
CDR3 DNA: TGTGCCAGCAGCCCAACTAGCGGCCCTACCTACGAGCAGTACTTC

D gene: -
V gene: TRBV18
J gene: TRBJ1-1
clone size: few
CDR3 protein: CASSPKEKDTEAFF
CDR3 DNA: TGTGCCAGCTCACCAAAGGAAAAGGACACTGAAGCTTTCTTT

D gene: TRBD1
V gene: TRBV6-5
J gene: TRBJ2-5
clone size: -
CDR3 protein: CASSYGIRDSQETQYF
CDR3 DNA: TGTGCCAGCAGTTACGGAATACGGGACAGCCAAGAGACCCAGTACTTC

D gene: -
V gene: TRBV2
J gene: TRBJ2-3
clone size: -
CDR3 protein: CASSSGPLKGTQYF
CDR3 DNA: TGTGCCAGCAGTTCTGGACCACTCAAGGGTACGCAGTATTTT

D gene: TRBD2
V gene: TRBV11-2
J gene: TRBJ2-3
clone size: -
CDR3 protein: CASSFLAGDSSTDTQYF
CDR3 DNA: TGTGCCAGCAGCTTCTTAGCGGGAGACTCTAGCACAGATACGCAGTATTTT

D gene: TRBD1
V gene: TRBV9
J gene: TRBJ2-6
clone size: few
CDR3 protein: CASSVRDGGQGSSGANVLTF
CDR3 DNA: TGTGCCAGCAGCGTTAGAGATGGGGGACAGGGGTCCTCTGGGGCCAACGTCCTGACTTTC

D gene: -
V gene: TRBV19
J gene: TRBJ2-7
clone size: -
CDR3 protein: CASSMGSSYEQYF
CDR3 DNA: TGTGCCAGTAGTATGGGCAGCTCCTACGAGCAGTACTTC

D gene: -
V gene: TRBV7-6
J gene: TRBJ2-7
clone size: -
CDR3 protein: CASSLGAGESYEQYF
CDR3 DNA: TGTGCCAGCAGCTTAGGGGCAGGGGAGAGCTACGAGCAGTACTTC

D gene: TRBD1
V gene: TRBV7-8
J gene: TRBJ2-1
clone size: -
CDR3 protein: CASSQDRGGYNEQFF
CDR3 DNA: TGTGCCAGCAGCCAGGACAGGGGCGGCTACAATGAGCAGTTCTTC

D gene: -
V gene: TRBV11-2
J gene: TRBJ1-5
clone size: few
CDR3 protein: CASSLGGGRQPQHF
CDR3 DNA: TGTGCCAGCAGCTTAGGGGGGGGCAGGCAGCCCCAGCATTTT

D gene: TRBD1
V gene: TRBV5-6
J gene: TRBJ1-2
clone size: few
CDR3 protein: CASSLAVGQGRDGYTF
CDR3 DNA: TGTGCCAGCAGCTTAGCGGTGGGACAGGGTAGGGATGGCTACACCTTC

D gene: -
V gene: TRBV14
J gene: TRBJ1-5
clone size: -
CDR3 protein: CASSRHRVSNQPQHF
CDR3 DNA: TGTGCCAGCAGCCGCCACAGGGTTAGCAATCAGCCCCAGCATTTT

D gene: -
V gene: TRBV6-4
J gene: TRBJ2-2
clone size: -
CDR3 protein: CASSSYSGPARAGELFF
CDR3 DNA: TGTGCCAGCAGTTCCTACTCAGGCCCCGCGAGGGCCGGGGAGCTGTTTTTT

D gene: TRBD2
V gene: TRBV27
J gene: TRBJ2-5
clone size: -
CDR3 protein: CASSFRGRDQETQYF
CDR3 DNA: TGTGCCAGCAGTTTTCGCGGGAGGGACCAAGAGACCCAGTACTTC

D gene: TRBD1
V gene: TRBV19
J gene: TRBJ2-3
clone size: medium-sized
CDR3 protein: CASSQGQGDVDTQYF
CDR3 DNA: TGTGCCAGTAGTCAAGGACAGGGGGATGTAGATACGCAGTATTTT

D gene: -
V gene: TRBV6-5
J gene: TRBJ2-7
clone size: -
CDR3 protein: CASSDANYGGQYF
CDR3 DNA: TGTGCCTCCTCGGACGCCAACTACGGGGGGCAGTACTTC

D gene: TRBD1
V gene: TRBV4-3
J gene: TRBJ1-4
clone size: -
CDR3 protein: CASSPQGGTGGLVDEKLFF
CDR3 DNA: TGCGCCAGCAGCCCCCAAGGTGGGACAGGGGGCCTGGTAGATGAAAAACTGTTTTTT

D gene: -
V gene: TRBV7-3
J gene: TRBJ1-1
clone size: -
CDR3 protein: CASSSGTANTEAFF
CDR3 DNA: TGTGCCAGCAGCTCCGGGACCGCGAACACTGAAGCTTTCTTT

D gene: -
V gene: TRBV12-2
J gene: TRBJ1-1
clone size: -
CDR3 protein: CASRCRGAPSYEAFF
CDR3 DNA: TGTGCAAGTCGCTGCCGGGGGGCCCCGTCCTATGAAGCTTTCTTT

D gene: TRBD2
V gene: TRBV18
J gene: TRBJ2-1
clone size: once
CDR3 protein: CASSPELAGDKFF
CDR3 DNA: TGTGCCAGCTCACCCGAACTAGCGGGGGACAAGTTCTTC

D gene: TRBD2
V gene: TRBV6-5
J gene: TRBJ2-7
clone size: once
CDR3 protein: CASSYSWQGGYEQYF
CDR3 DNA: TGTGCCAGCAGTTACTCGTGGCAGGGAGGGTACGAGCAGTACTTC

D gene: -
V gene: TRBV5-1
J gene: TRBJ1-2
clone size: -
CDR3 protein: CASSLGQALYGYTF
CDR3 DNA: TGCGCCAGCAGCTTGGGACAAGCGCTTTATGGCTACACCTTC

D gene: TRBD2
V gene: TRBV7-9
J gene: TRBJ2-1
clone size: -
CDR3 protein: CASSLVGSGIEFYNEQFF
CDR3 DNA: TGTGCCAGCAGCTTAGTAGGTAGCGGGATCGAGTTCTACAATGAGCAGTTCTTC

D gene: -
V gene: TRBV6-5
J gene: TRBJ2-1
clone size: -
CDR3 protein: CASRRQGPYNEQFF
CDR3 DNA: TGTGCCAGCAGACGGCAGGGGCCCTACAATGAGCAGTTCTTC

D gene: TRBD1
V gene: TRBV27
J gene: TRBJ2-7
clone size: -
CDR3 protein: CASSSRTGQSYEQYF
CDR3 DNA: TGTGCCAGCAGTTCCCGGACAGGGCAGAGCTACGAGCAGTACTTC

D gene: -
V gene: TRBV6-1
J gene: TRBJ2-7
clone size: -
CDR3 protein: CASGGERSSYEQYF
CDR3 DNA: TGTGCCAGCGGGGGAGAGAGAAGCTCCTACGAGCAGTACTTC

D gene: TRBD2
V gene: TRBV9
J gene: TRBJ2-3
clone size: -
CDR3 protein: CASSPTSGGTDTQYF
CDR3 DNA: TGTGCCAGCAGCCCAACTAGCGGGGGCACAGATACGCAGTATTTT

D gene: TRBD2
V gene: TRBV19
J gene: TRBJ2-7
clone size: -
CDR3 protein: CASSIGLAGGPNYEQYF
CDR3 DNA: TGTGCCAGTAGTATAGGACTAGCGGGAGGGCCTAACTACGAGCAGTACTTC

D gene: TRBD1
V gene: TRBV19
J gene: TRBJ2-7
clone size: few
CDR3 protein: CASNGQGIGEQYF
CDR3 DNA: TGTGCCAGCAACGGACAGGGGATTGGCGAGCAGTACTTC

D gene: TRBD2
V gene: TRBV6-5
J gene: TRBJ2-7
clone size: once
CDR3 protein: CATGLASYEQYF
CDR3 DNA: TGTGCCACCGGACTAGCGAGCTACGAGCAGTACTTC

D gene: TRBD1
V gene: TRBV18
J gene: TRBJ1-1
clone size: once
CDR3 protein: CASSPQQGGNTEAFF
CDR3 DNA: TGTGCCAGCTCACCCCAACAGGGGGGGAACACTGAAGCTTTCTTT

D gene: -
V gene: TRBV2
J gene: TRBJ2-2
clone size: -
CDR3 protein: CASSEGYTGELFF
CDR3 DNA: TGTGCCAGCAGTGAAGGATACACCGGGGAGCTGTTTTTT

D gene: -
V gene: TRBV7-9
J gene: TRBJ2-2
clone size: -
CDR3 protein: CASSLEGHTGELFF
CDR3 DNA: TGTGCCAGCAGCTTAGAGGGGCACACCGGGGAGCTGTTTTTT

D gene: TRBD1
V gene: TRBV6-5
J gene: TRBJ2-7
clone size: -
CDR3 protein: CASNSDRGLFNEQYF
CDR3 DNA: TGTGCCAGCAACTCGGACAGGGGCCTTTTTAACGAGCAGTACTTC

D gene: TRBD2
V gene: TRBV19
J gene: TRBJ2-7
clone size: -
CDR3 protein: CASSWTSGVSSYEQYF
CDR3 DNA: TGTGCCAGTAGTTGGACTAGCGGAGTCTCCTCCTACGAGCAGTACTTC

D gene: -
V gene: TRBV5-1
J gene: TRBJ2-3
clone size: -
CDR3 protein: CASSLGSEADTQYF
CDR3 DNA: TGCGCCAGCAGCTTGGGTAGTGAGGCAGATACGCAGTATTTT

D gene: -
V gene: TRBV18
J gene: TRBJ2-7
clone size: once
CDR3 protein: CASSPPSRSVYEQYF
CDR3 DNA: TGTGCCAGCTCACCGCCTTCGAGAAGCGTCTACGAGCAGTACTTC

D gene: TRBD1
V gene: TRBV7-4
J gene: TRBJ2-7
clone size: -
CDR3 protein: CASSWGQGAAYEQYF
CDR3 DNA: TGTGCCAGCAGCTGGGGACAGGGGGCGGCCTACGAGCAGTACTTC

D gene: -
V gene: TRBV20-1
J gene: TRBJ1-1
clone size: -
CDR3 protein: CSALTGIEAFF
CDR3 DNA: TGCAGTGCTCTTACAGGGATTGAAGCTTTCTTT

D gene: TRBD2
V gene: TRBV10-3
J gene: TRBJ2-2
clone size: -
CDR3 protein: CAMGLAAPTGELFF
CDR3 DNA: TGTGCCATGGGACTAGCCGCCCCCACCGGGGAGCTGTTTTTT

D gene: TRBD1
V gene: TRBV7-2
J gene: TRBJ1-1
clone size: -
CDR3 protein: CASSLRGGRTEAFF
CDR3 DNA: TGTGCCAGCAGCTTAAGAGGGGGCCGCACTGAAGCTTTCTTT

D gene: TRBD1
V gene: TRBV14
J gene: TRBJ1-4
clone size: -
CDR3 protein: CASSQDSGTVVATNEKLFF
CDR3 DNA: TGTGCCAGCAGCCAAGATTCTGGGACAGTGGTTGCAACTAATGAAAAACTGTTTTTT

D gene: TRBD1
V gene: TRBV4-3
J gene: TRBJ2-1
clone size: -
CDR3 protein: CASSQASYTGQDNEQFF
CDR3 DNA: TGCGCCAGCAGCCAAGCTTCTTACACGGGACAGGACAATGAGCAGTTCTTC

D gene: TRBD2
V gene: TRBV10-3
J gene: TRBJ2-1
clone size: -
CDR3 protein: CAISDHGLAGRKSSYNEQFF
CDR3 DNA: TGTGCCATCAGTGACCACGGACTAGCGGGGCGAAAAAGCTCCTACAATGAGCAGTTCTTC

D gene: -
V gene: TRBV19
J gene: TRBJ1-4
clone size: -
CDR3 protein: CASSINGEKLFF
CDR3 DNA: TGTGCCAGTAGTATAAATGGGGAAAAACTGTTTTTT

D gene: -
V gene: TRBV18
J gene: TRBJ1-4
clone size: -
CDR3 protein: CASSRGQDEKLFF
CDR3 DNA: TGTGCCAGCTCACGAGGACAAGATGAAAAACTGTTTTTT

D gene: -
V gene: TRBV18
J gene: TRBJ1-3
clone size: once
CDR3 protein: CASSPSLGPLISGNTIYF
CDR3 DNA: TGTGCCAGCTCACCAAGTTTGGGTCCTCTCATCTCTGGAAACACCATATATTTT

D gene: -
V gene: TRBV4-1
J gene: TRBJ1-1
clone size: once
CDR3 protein: CASSQQGQKGWGTEAFF
CDR3 DNA: TGCGCCAGCAGCCAACAAGGGCAGAAGGGTTGGGGCACTGAAGCTTTCTTT